This passage covers 27 T cell receptor beta chains from one sample sequenced in a study of cytomegalovirus exposure and HLA in healthy donors. 60 Vbeta and 13 Jbeta primers were used in PCR. The table came from immunoSEQ multiplex PCR; TCRdb's copy has only in-frame clones and leaves some out. The data contain 87,000 or so clones, roughly 79% of them singletons. Sequenced sample: PBMCs. The receptor source for this set is a middle-aged woman in good health and CMV-seronegative.

This clone turned up a few times. J is TRBJ1-1 and V is TRBV25-1; perhaps TRBD1 as D (5 bases). This CDR3 contains 14 residues. Germline V CDR1 and CDR2: MGHDK, SYGVNS. The V gene lost 4 bases and the J gene lost 3 bases, with 12 bases spanning the gap. CDR3 bases: TGTGCCAGCAGTGTAGGGATCAGGGACACTGAAGCTTTCTTT. This translates into CASSVGIRDTEAFF.

V usage is TRBV4-1 and J usage is TRBJ2-5, with 10 positions matching TRBD2. The CDR3 contains 16 residues. V gave up 5 bases and J gave up 5 bases; unmatched junction bases: 11. The germline V gene has CDR1 MGHRA and CDR2 YSYEKL. The DNA of the CDR3 is TGCGCCAGCAGCTCCACCCGCAGCGGGGGGGCCGAGACCCAGTACTTC. It yields the protein CASSSTRSGGAETQYF.

The V call is TRBV5-1, the J call TRBJ2-3, with 8 bases aligning to TRBD1. The CDR3 extends over 14 amino acids. Trimming removed 4 bases from V and 3 bases from J; junction bases left unmatched: 4. CDR1 is SGHRS, CDR2 YFSETQ, per germline. The CDR3 bases are TGCGCCAGCAGCCGCGGACAGGGAACAGATACGCAGTATTTT. Translated, it gives CASSRGQGTDTQYF.

The V call is TRBV19, the J call TRBJ2-5, with 10 bases aligning to TRBD1. Germline-derived CDR1 and CDR2 are LNHDA and SQIVND (reference sequence). V gave up 10 bases and J gave up 2 bases; unmatched junction bases: 7. The length of the CDR3 is 14 residues. CDR3 bases: TGTGCCACCCAAGACAGGGGGCAGCAAGAGACCCAGTACTTC. Its translation: CATQDRGQQETQYF. The whole variable domain, remainder taken from reference TRBV19 and TRBJ2-5, is DGGITQSPKYLFRKEGQNVTLSCEQNLNHDAMYWYRQDPGQGLRLIYYSQIVNDFQKGDIAEGYSVSREKKESFPLTVTSAQKNPTAFYLCATQDRGQQETQYFGPGTRLLVL.

The V gene is TRBV19, the J gene TRBJ1-5; 11 bases are shared with TRBD1. Germline V CDR1 and CDR2: LNHDA, SQIVND (reference sequence). This CDR3 is built from 17 residues. J lost 1 base, V lost 5 bases, and 7 bases had no gene match. CDR3: CASSSRTGGKSNQPQHF. The CDR3 nucleotides are TGTGCCAGTAGTTCCCGGACAGGGGGCAAGAGCAATCAGCCCCAGCATTTT.

V gene TRBV7-9 combines with J gene TRBJ2-7, with TRBD1 identical over 10 bases. V lost 4 bases and J lost 0; bases outside the gene matches: 6. This CDR3 spans 16 amino acids. Germline CDR1 SEHNR, CDR2 FQNEAQ (reference sequence). The CDR3 bases are TGTGCCAGCAGCTCCCTCGACAGGGGGCTCTCCTACGAGCAGTACTTC. This gives the protein CASSSLDRGLSYEQYF.

This clone showed up just once. This chain uses TRBV6-5 with TRBJ1-3; D remains unclear. CDR1 MNHEY and CDR2 SVGAGI come from the germline V gene. The CDR3 runs to 14 residues. V was cut by 6 bases and J by 2 bases, with 11 bases left in between. In DNA, the CDR3 is TGTGCCAGCAGCGCTGGGGAGGCTGGAAACACCATATATTTT. This gives the protein CASSAGEAGNTIYF.

Written as DNA, the CDR3 is TGTGCCAGCAGACAGATCGACGGCTACACCTTC. Protein product: CASRQIDGYTF. This chain uses TRBV7-9 with TRBJ1-2; D gene unclear. Germline lookup yields CDR1 SEHNR and CDR2 FQNEAQ (reference sequence). V lost 6 bases, J lost 8 bases, and 10 bases lay in between. CDR3 length: 11 residues.

This clone was picked up a small number of times. V gene TRBV5-1 combines with J gene TRBJ2-1; TRBD2 aligns across 8 bases. The CDR3 is 14 residues long. Germline loops: CDR1 SGHRS, CDR2 YFSETQ. V was clipped by 0 bases and J by 7 bases; unmatched bases: 3. CDR3 region: CASSLGLAFNEQFF. CDR3 bases: TGCGCCAGCAGCTTGGGACTAGCGTTTAATGAGCAGTTCTTC.

The chain employs TRBV7-8 and TRBJ2-6; 9 bases are shared with TRBD2. Germline V lookup: CDR1 SGHVS, CDR2 FQNEAQ. The CDR3 length is 18 residues. The V and J ends lost 1 base and 0 bases, in that order; junction bases with no gene match: 4. CDR3 amino acids: CASSLVAGAPSGANVLTF. CDR3 coding DNA: TGTGCCAGCAGCTTAGTAGCGGGGGCACCCTCTGGGGCCAACGTCCTGACTTTC. The full variable domain, its missing parts supplied by reference TRBV7-8 and TRBJ2-6, is GAGVSQSPRYKVAKRGQDVALRCDPISGHVSLFWYQQALGQGPEFLTYFQNEAQLDKSGLPSDRFFAERPEGSVSTLKIQRTQQEDSAVYLCASSLVAGAPSGANVLTFGAGSRLTVL.

Comment on this clone: One end of the junction is discordant with germline, which a read error may explain. Other DNA sequences in the sample encode the same CDR3. The chain carries TRBV7-8 and TRBJ1-6, with D possibly being TRBD1 (5 bases). The germline V gene has CDR1 SGHVS and CDR2 FQNEAQ. There are 17 residues in the CDR3. The DNA for the CDR3 is TGTGCTAGCACCTACACCGTTGGGGCTCTAGGGAATTCACCCCTCCACTTT. Amino acid sequence: CASTYTVGALGNSPLHF.

This chain connects TRBV9 to TRBJ1-2; 11 nucleotides agree with TRBD1. CDR1 is SGDLS and CDR2 is YYNGEE in the germline V gene. The CDR3 totals 15 residues. V lost 4 bases to trimming and J lost 1 base; unmatched junction nucleotides: 3. CDR3: CASSWGQGVNYGYTF. CDR3 in DNA: TGTGCCAGCAGCTGGGGACAGGGGGTTAACTATGGCTACACCTTC.

V usage is TRBV6-4 and J usage is TRBJ2-1; 9 nucleotides line up with TRBD2. Looked up from germline, CDR1 is MRHNA and CDR2 is SNTAGT. V was pared by 6 bases and J by 3 bases, with 15 bases of the junction left unmatched. The CDR3 loop spans 18 amino acids. CDR3 nucleotide sequence: TGTGCCAGCAGCCAGAACGCCCCAGCGGGGGGCGACTACAATGAGCAGTTCTTC. This sequence encodes CASSQNAPAGGDYNEQFF.

In its sample, this clone was seen a few times. This chain connects TRBV5-1 to TRBJ1-1; 10 bases agree with TRBD1. From germline, CDR1 is SGHRS and CDR2 YFSETQ. The CDR3 covers 16 residues. V trimming: 0 bases; J trimming: 1 base; junction bases outside the gene matches: 3. Written as DNA, the CDR3 is TGCGCCAGCAGCTTGGGGGACAGGGGAAGGAACACTGAAGCTTTCTTT. Its translation: CASSLGDRGRNTEAFF.

This clone has just a few counts. The V gene is TRBV6-6, the J gene TRBJ1-3; 8 nucleotides line up with TRBD1. Trimming took 5 bases from V and 3 from J; bases not matched to a gene: 6. Looked up from germline, CDR1 is MNHNY and CDR2 is SVGAGI (reference sequence). CDR3 length: 15 residues. This chain's CDR3 is CASSTGQGRGNTIYF. In nucleotides, the CDR3 is TGTGCCAGCAGTACAGGACAGGGACGTGGAAACACCATATATTTT.

This clone was picked up a small number of times. The J gene is TRBJ1-2, the V gene TRBV6-1, with D possibly TRBD1 on 5 matching bases. The CDR3 contains 14 residues. V was shortened by 4 bases and J by 7 bases, with 16 bases between the two germline ends. The germline gives CDR1 MNHNS, CDR2 SASEGT. The CDR3 DNA reads as TGTGCCAGCAGTGTGGGGGGGGTGAGACGTGGCTACACCTTC. The encoded protein is CASSVGGVRRGYTF.

This clone was counted between two and nine times. The CDR3: CASSYTVNTEAFF. CDR3 bases: TGTGCCAGCAGCTACACCGTGAACACTGAAGCTTTCTTT. The chain links TRBV14 to TRBJ1-1; D gene uncertain. The CDR3 consists of 13 residues. CDR1 is SGHDN, CDR2 FVKESK, per germline. Trimming cost V 5 bases and J 0 bases, with 7 bases left between them.

The chain has TRBV2 and TRBJ2-2, with D perhaps TRBD2 (5 bases). The germline V gene has CDR1 SNHLY and CDR2 FYNNEI. The CDR3 is 16 residues long. Trimming stripped 2 bases from V and 0 bases from J, with 10 bases between. The CDR3 DNA is TGTGCCAGCAGTGAAAGCGGAGTCGCGAACACCGGGGAGCTGTTTTTT. This encodes CASSESGVANTGELFF.

V usage is TRBV5-4 and J usage is TRBJ2-7, with 9 bases lining up with TRBD1. This CDR3 region has 14 residues. CDR1 SGHNT and CDR2 YYREEE come from the germline V gene (reference sequence). Trimming cost V 4 bases and J 2 bases; bases outside gene matches: 4. The CDR3 DNA follows: TGTGCCAGCAGCATAGACAGGGGGGCCTACGAGCAGTACTTC. Protein product: CASSIDRGAYEQYF.

The V gene is TRBV6-1, the J gene TRBJ2-7, with D unclear. The CDR3 runs to 16 residues. Germline V gene lookup returns CDR1 MNHNS and CDR2 SASEGT. V gave up 2 bases and J gave up 3 bases, with 17 bases separating them. The CDR3 DNA is TGTGCCAGCAGTGAAACCAACTTAGCAACTCTCTACGAGCAGTACTTC. Amino acids: CASSETNLATLYEQYF.

The chain has TRBV27 and TRBJ2-5, with 7 bases that match TRBD1. The CDR3 runs 14 residues. Trimming cost V 8 bases and J 4 bases; bases outside gene matches: 10. Germline V gene lookup returns CDR1 MNHEY and CDR2 SMNVEV (reference sequence). CDR3 protein: CASRNSRGRETQYF. CDR3 nucleotides: TGTGCCAGCCGGAATAGTAGGGGGCGAGAGACCCAGTACTTC.

The chain combines TRBV28 with TRBJ2-7; TRBD1 aligns across 8 bases. Germline V gene lookup returns CDR1 MDHEN and CDR2 SYDVKM. The V gene end was trimmed by 4 bases and the J gene end by 4 bases; junction bases not matched to a gene: 21. This CDR3 contains 19 residues. The CDR3 DNA reads TGTGCCAGCAGTTCCGGCGACTCTTGGTTCCGGGACAGGTTGTACGAGCAGTACTTC. Residues: CASSSGDSWFRDRLYEQYF.

V is TRBV5-1 and J is TRBJ2-5, with D perhaps TRBD2 (5 bases). The germline V gene encodes CDR1 SGHRS and CDR2 YFSETQ. V shed 5 bases and J shed 7 bases, with 24 bases lying between them. The CDR3 consists of 16 residues. CDR3: CASSSDGGRLPVTQYF. CDR3 DNA sequence: TGCGCCAGCAGTTCCGATGGAGGTAGACTCCCAGTGACCCAGTACTTC.

The chain is built from TRBV5-1 and TRBJ2-7, with D perhaps TRBD1 (5 bases). V lost 0 bases, J lost 2 bases, and 15 bases lay in between. The CDR3 length is 16 residues. Per the germline V gene, CDR1 is SGHRS and CDR2 is YFSETQ. CDR3 in amino acids: CASSLEAGWKPYEQYF. The CDR3 bases are TGCGCCAGCAGCTTGGAGGCAGGGTGGAAGCCCTACGAGCAGTACTTC.

The chain carries TRBV7-9 and TRBJ2-3, with D unresolved. Germline-derived CDR1 and CDR2 are SEHNR and FQNEAQ (reference sequence). Trimming stripped 1 base from V and 6 bases from J, with 5 bases between. This CDR3 has 12 residues. The CDR3 DNA follows: TGTGCCAGCAGCTTAGTCGAGGATACGCAGTATTTT. Translating it yields CASSLVEDTQYF.

The gene calls are TRBV7-2 and TRBJ1-2; the match to TRBD1 covers 9 bases. The germline V gene has CDR1 SGHTA and CDR2 FQGNSA. The CDR3 sequence is 17 residues long. Germline trimming cut 3 bases from V and 5 bases from J; bases unmatched to any gene: 13. The CDR3 bases are TGTGCCAGCAGCTTCTCCGGGCAGGACAGGGGATTGTATGGCTACACCTTC. It translates to CASSFSGQDRGLYGYTF.

The CDR3, as DNA: TGTGCCAGCAGTGGATACAGGGATGTTGGAAACACCATATATTTT. Its protein product is CASSGYRDVGNTIYF. The rearrangement joins TRBV2 to TRBJ1-3, with a possible D match to TRBD1 (6 bases). Trimming shortened V by 4 bases and J by 3 bases, and 13 bases separated the two germline ends. This CDR3 spans 15 amino acids. Germline CDR1 reads SNHLY; CDR2 reads FYNNEI.